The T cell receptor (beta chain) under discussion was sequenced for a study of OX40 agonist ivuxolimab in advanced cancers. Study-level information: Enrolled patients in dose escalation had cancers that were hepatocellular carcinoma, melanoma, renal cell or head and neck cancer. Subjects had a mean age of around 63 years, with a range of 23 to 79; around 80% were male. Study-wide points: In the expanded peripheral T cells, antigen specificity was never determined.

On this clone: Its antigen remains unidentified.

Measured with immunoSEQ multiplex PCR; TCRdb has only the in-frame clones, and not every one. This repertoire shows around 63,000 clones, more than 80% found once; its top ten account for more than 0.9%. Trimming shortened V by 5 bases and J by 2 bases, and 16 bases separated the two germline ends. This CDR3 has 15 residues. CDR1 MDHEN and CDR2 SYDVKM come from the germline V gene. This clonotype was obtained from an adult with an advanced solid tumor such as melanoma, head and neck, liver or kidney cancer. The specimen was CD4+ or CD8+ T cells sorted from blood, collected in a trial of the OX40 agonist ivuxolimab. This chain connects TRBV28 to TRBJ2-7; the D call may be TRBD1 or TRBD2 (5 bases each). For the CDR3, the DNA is TGTGCCAGCAGTCCAGGGAGACAGAGGACCTACGAGCAGTACTTC. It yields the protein CASSPGRQRTYEQYF.